The 14 T cell receptor beta chains below come from one sample, sequenced in a study of Ad26.COV2.S vaccination and SARS-CoV-2 variants. Some clones are missing from TCRdb's copy, which holds only in-frame ones; the method was immunoSEQ multiplex PCR. The sample includes a few hundred thousand clones, roughly four fifths of them seen just once. The sample's treatment: some 19 received Ad26.COV2.S at low or high dose, single or two shots; about 5 received placebo; per-sample allocation not given. Following the first vaccine or placebo injection, samples were taken on day 63. The sample in question was peripheral blood, obtained in a trial of Ad26.COV2.S vaccine versus placebo. All receptors derive from a person aged 18-65 years who received the Ad26.COV2.S COVID-19 vaccine or a placebo.

V usage is TRBV7-3 and J usage is TRBJ2-1; 12 bases fit TRBD2. Germline lookup yields CDR1 SGHTA and CDR2 FQGTGA. The CDR3 runs 14 residues. The ends lost 8 bases at V and 10 bases at J; junction bases unmatched: 9. CDR3 sequence (DNA): TGTGCCAGCCAACCTAGCGGGAGGGCCGGGGAGCAGTTCTTC. This encodes CASQPSGRAGEQFF.

This chain joins TRBV18 and TRBJ1-1; 7 bases are a match to TRBD1. Germline V gene data show CDR1 as KGHSH and CDR2 as LQKENI. V was clipped by 2 bases and J by 0 bases; unmatched bases: 9. The CDR3 runs 17 residues. The DNA of the CDR3 is TGTGCCAGCTCACCAATGCAGGGGGTGACAATGAACACTGAAGCTTTCTTT. It yields the protein CASSPMQGVTMNTEAFF.

This chain connects TRBV19 to TRBJ1-2; possible D gene TRBD1, 5 bases. Per the germline V gene, CDR1 is LNHDA and CDR2 is SQIVND (reference sequence). The V end lost 5 bases, the J end lost 4 bases, and 14 bases lay between the germline ends. CDR3 length equals 14 residues. CDR3 in amino acids: CASSHRLDGYGYTF. For the CDR3, the DNA is TGTGCCAGTAGTCACAGGTTAGATGGCTATGGCTACACCTTC.

The CDR3 DNA follows: TGTGCCAGCTCACCTCCCCGGGAACCCTACGAGCAGTACTTC. It encodes CASSPPREPYEQYF. The V call is TRBV18, the J call TRBJ2-7; maybe TRBD2 (5 bases). Germline V gene sequence: CDR1 KGHSH, CDR2 LQKENI. CDR3 length: 14 amino acids. The V gene lost 3 bases and the J gene lost 2 bases, with 11 bases spanning the gap.

This rearrangement joins TRBV5-6 to TRBJ2-5, with D perhaps TRBD2 (5 bases). V shed 4 bases and J shed 4 bases, with 11 bases lying between them. The CDR3 is 13 amino acids. Germline values: CDR1 SGHDT, CDR2 YYEEEE. Written as DNA, the CDR3 is TGTGCCAGCAGCACGGACGGACTAGAGACCCAGTACTTC. Protein product: CASSTDGLETQYF.

The V gene is TRBV4-1, the J gene TRBJ1-5; no clear D gene. Germline CDR1 reads MGHRA; CDR2 reads YSYEKL. The V gene lost 3 bases and the J gene lost 2 bases, with 5 bases spanning the gap. The CDR3 is made up of 13 amino acids. CDR3: CASSQIGNQPQHF. CDR3 DNA: TGCGCCAGCAGCCAGATAGGCAATCAGCCCCAGCATTTT.

This chain uses TRBV4-1 with TRBJ2-1; TRBD2 agrees at 8 bases. Germline assignment: CDR1 MGHRA and CDR2 YSYEKL. The CDR3 spans 15 residues. J gave up 7 bases and V 8 bases, and 13 bases lay outside the gene matches. The CDR3 sequence: CASAKRALAGNEQFF. CDR3 bases: TGCGCCAGCGCTAAGAGGGCGTTAGCGGGGAATGAGCAGTTCTTC.

A remark on this clone: Other DNA sequences in the sample encode the same CDR3. The chain combines TRBV7-3 with TRBJ2-2; a weak D match, TRBD1 (5 bases). V lost 5 bases and J 5 bases, leaving 12 bases between the germline ends. The V gene's germline CDR1 is SGHTA and CDR2 FQGTGA. The CDR3 is made up of 14 amino acids. The CDR3 nucleotides read TGTGCCAGCAGCCGCCAGGGTTCGACCGGGGAGCTGTTTTTT. Translating it yields CASSRQGSTGELFF.

The CDR3 here is CASSPRVDTEAFF. The CDR3 bases are TGTGCCAGCAGCCCCAGGGTAGACACTGAAGCTTTCTTT. This chain joins TRBV9 and TRBJ1-1, with D perhaps matching TRBD1 (5 bases). The CDR3 is 13 amino acids. The ends were cut back, 4 bases at V and 3 bases at J, with 10 bases in the middle. Germline V CDR1 and CDR2: SGDLS, YYNGEE.

This clone was counted between two and nine times. The CDR3 DNA sequence: TGTGCCAGCAGCTTAATGGCAGGGAAAGGTCAGCCCCAGCATTTT. It yields the protein CASSLMAGKGQPQHF. The V gene is TRBV7-6, the J gene TRBJ1-5, with D perhaps matching TRBD1 (5 bases). Looked up from germline, CDR1 is SGHVS and CDR2 is FNYEAQ. The length of the CDR3 is 15 residues. V was trimmed by 2 bases and J by 6 bases, leaving 14 bases between them.

This sequence joins TRBV6-5 and TRBJ1-2; TRBD1 aligns across 7 bases. V trimming: 6 bases; J trimming: 4 bases; junction bases outside the gene matches: 5. The V gene's germline CDR1 is MNHEY and CDR2 SVGAGI. This CDR3 has 13 residues. The CDR3 sequence: CASRAGQSYGYTF. Written as DNA, the CDR3 is TGTGCCAGCAGGGCGGGACAGAGCTATGGCTACACCTTC.

The rearrangement links TRBV9 to TRBJ1-1; 9 bases agree with TRBD1. Losses at the gene ends were 4 bases for V and 5 bases for J; bases not matched to a gene: 12. The CDR3 extends over 16 amino acids. Germline values: CDR1 SGDLS, CDR2 YYNGEE. The CDR3 DNA reads TGTGCCAGCAGCTACCCCCCTACAGGGGGCGAAACTGAAGCTTTCTTT. Translation gives CASSYPPTGGETEAFF. The variable domain in full, completed from reference TRBV9 and TRBJ1-1, reads DSGVTQTPKHLITATGQRVTLRCSPRSGDLSVYWYQQSLDQGLQFLIQYYNGEERAKGNILERFSAQQFPDLHSELNLSSLELGDSALYFCASSYPPTGGETEAFFGQGTRLTVV.

J is TRBJ1-1 and V is TRBV19; a weak D match, TRBD1 (5 bases). Germline CDR1 and CDR2: LNHDA and SQIVND (reference sequence). There are 13 residues in the CDR3. Trimming took 7 bases from V and 4 from J, leaving 13 bases between them. CDR3 amino acids: CASTSQGSTEAFF. CDR3 DNA sequence: TGTGCCAGTACCTCTCAGGGTAGCACTGAAGCTTTCTTT.

The chain couples TRBV5-6 to TRBJ1-4, with D hard to call. CDR3 length: 12 amino acids. Germline lookup yields CDR1 SGHDT and CDR2 YYEEEE. Trimming took 4 bases from V and 9 from J, leaving 10 bases between them. CDR3 in amino acids: CASSSALQKLFF. The DNA of the CDR3 is TGTGCCAGCAGCAGCGCACTCCAAAAACTGTTTTTT.